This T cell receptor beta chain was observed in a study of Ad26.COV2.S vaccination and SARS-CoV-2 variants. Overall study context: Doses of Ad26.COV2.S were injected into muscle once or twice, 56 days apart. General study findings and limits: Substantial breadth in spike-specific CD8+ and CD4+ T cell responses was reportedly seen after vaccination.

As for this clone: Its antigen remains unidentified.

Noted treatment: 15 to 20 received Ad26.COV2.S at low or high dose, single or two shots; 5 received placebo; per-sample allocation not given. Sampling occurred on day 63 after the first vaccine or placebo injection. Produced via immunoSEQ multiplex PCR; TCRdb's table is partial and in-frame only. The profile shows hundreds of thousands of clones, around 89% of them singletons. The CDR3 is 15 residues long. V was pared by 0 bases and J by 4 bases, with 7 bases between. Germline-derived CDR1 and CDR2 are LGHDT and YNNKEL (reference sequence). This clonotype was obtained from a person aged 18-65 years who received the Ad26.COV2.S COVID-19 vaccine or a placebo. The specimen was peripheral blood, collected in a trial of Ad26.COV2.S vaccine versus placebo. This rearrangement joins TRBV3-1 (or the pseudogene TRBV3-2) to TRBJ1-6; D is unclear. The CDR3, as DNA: TGTGCCAGCAGCCAAGACCCGGGGTATAATTCACCCCTCCACTTT. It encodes CASSQDPGYNSPLHF.